This T cell receptor beta chain derives from a study of T-cell memory formation after mild COVID-19. Turning to the study itself: For the most part, TCR clusters were specific to one donor. Study-level points and caveats: CD4/CD8 balance held among clones contracting day 15 to 85, and later expanders leaned CD4+.

This clonotype came up many times. Its specificity is unknown. TCRdb fed the 5' RACE reads into MiXCR, producing one record per CDR3 protein. The sample has over 45,000 distinct CDR3 sequences; around 9.7% are singletons. V shed 5 bases and J shed 4 bases, with 18 bases lying between them. This CDR3 spans 15 amino acids. CDR1 is DFQATT, CDR2 SNEGSKA, per germline (reference sequence). This TCR derives from an adult woman who had mild COVID-19 (a few samples of this study predate the infection). Cell type and time point are not known. The chain joins TRBV20-1 to TRBJ2-1, with a tentative D call TRBD2 (7 bases). The specimen sequenced was PBMCs or a T cell subset sorted from them (not recorded which). This CDR3 is CSADPQAGTYNEQFF. The CDR3 coding sequence is TGCAGTGCTGACCCCCAAGCGGGGACATACAATGAGCAGTTCTTC.